This T cell receptor beta chain was captured by sequencing in a study of cytomegalovirus exposure and HLA in healthy donors. Across the study: The same platform was used for the roughly 120 validation repertoires as for the roughly 700 first-cohort repertoires, as reported in a later analysis.

The CDR3 is 15 residues long. Trimming pared 6 bases from V and 6 bases from J, leaving 18 bases between. CDR1 and CDR2 from the germline V gene are ENHRY and SYGVKD. Turning to this clone: Its antigen is unknown.

Some clones are missing from TCRdb's copy, which holds only in-frame ones; the method was immunoSEQ multiplex PCR. The table includes roughly 56,000 clones, around 90% detected once. General study points: More than 150 TCR beta chains were listed as cytomegalovirus-associated.

This chain connects TRBV10-3 to TRBJ2-1; D may be TRBD2 (5 bases). The sample comprised PBMCs. This TCR came from a man between 18 and 35 years old in good health and CMV-seronegative. The CDR3 is CAIRGSLLASNEQFF. The CDR3 coding sequence is TGTGCCATCAGGGGGTCGTTGCTAGCTTCCAATGAGCAGTTCTTC.